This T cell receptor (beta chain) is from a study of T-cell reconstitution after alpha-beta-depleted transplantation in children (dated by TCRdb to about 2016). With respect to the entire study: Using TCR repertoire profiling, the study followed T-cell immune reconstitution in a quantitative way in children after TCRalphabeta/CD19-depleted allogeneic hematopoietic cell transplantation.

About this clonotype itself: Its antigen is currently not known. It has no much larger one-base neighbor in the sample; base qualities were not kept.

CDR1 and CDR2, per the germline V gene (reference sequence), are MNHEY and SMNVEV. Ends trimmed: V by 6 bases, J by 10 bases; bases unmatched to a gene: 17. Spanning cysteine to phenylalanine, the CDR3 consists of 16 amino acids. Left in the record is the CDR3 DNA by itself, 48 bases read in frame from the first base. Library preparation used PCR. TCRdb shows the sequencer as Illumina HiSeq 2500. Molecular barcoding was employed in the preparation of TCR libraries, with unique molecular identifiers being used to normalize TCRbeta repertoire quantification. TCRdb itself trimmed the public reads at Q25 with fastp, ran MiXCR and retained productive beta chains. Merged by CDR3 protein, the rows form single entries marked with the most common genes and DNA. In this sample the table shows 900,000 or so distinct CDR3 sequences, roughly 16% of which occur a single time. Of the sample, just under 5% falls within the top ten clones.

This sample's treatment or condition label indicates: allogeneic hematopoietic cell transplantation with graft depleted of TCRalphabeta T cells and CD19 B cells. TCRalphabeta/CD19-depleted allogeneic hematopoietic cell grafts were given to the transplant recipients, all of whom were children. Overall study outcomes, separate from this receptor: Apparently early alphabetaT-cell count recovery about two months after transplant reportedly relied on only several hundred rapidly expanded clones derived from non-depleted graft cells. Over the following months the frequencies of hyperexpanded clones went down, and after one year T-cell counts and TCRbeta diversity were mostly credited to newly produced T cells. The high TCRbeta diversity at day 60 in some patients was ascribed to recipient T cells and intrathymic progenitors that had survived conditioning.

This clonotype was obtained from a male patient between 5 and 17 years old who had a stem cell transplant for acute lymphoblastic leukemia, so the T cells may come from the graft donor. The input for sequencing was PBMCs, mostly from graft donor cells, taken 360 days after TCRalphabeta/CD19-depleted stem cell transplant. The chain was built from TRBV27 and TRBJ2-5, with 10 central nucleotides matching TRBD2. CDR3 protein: CASSRFLAGDWWDQYF. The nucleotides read TGTGCCAGCAGCCGTTTCCTAGCGGGAGATTGGTGGGACCAGTACTTC.